The 22 T cell receptor beta chains below all came from one sample that was sequenced in a study of blood T cell repertoires in COVID-19. Here immunoSEQ multiplex PCR was the method, and the copy in TCRdb shows in-frame clones only, minus some. The sample carries around 250,000 clones, 80% to 85% recorded once. Input material: PBMCs or T cells enriched from blood (not recorded which). All receptors derive from a man aged 50 to 59 who had recovered from COVID-19.

The chain joins TRBV18 to TRBJ2-7, with 12 bases matching TRBD2. J was trimmed by 7 bases and V by 0 bases; bases with no gene match: 4. This CDR3 is 15 amino acids long. Germline lookup yields CDR1 KGHSH and CDR2 LQKENI. CDR3: CASSPPSSGREEQYF. In DNA form, the CDR3 reads TGTGCCAGCTCACCACCGTCTAGCGGGAGGGAAGAGCAGTACTTC.

The gene calls are TRBV11-3 and TRBJ2-3; D may be TRBD2 (6 bases). Germline V lookup: CDR1 SGHNT, CDR2 YENEEA. This CDR3 region has 15 residues. V shed 2 bases and J shed 0 bases, with 9 bases lying between them. CDR3 protein: CASSLTSLSTDTQYF. CDR3 DNA sequence: TGTGCCAGCAGCTTAACTAGCCTTAGCACAGATACGCAGTATTTT.

This clone was recorded only once. This chain uses TRBV25-1 with TRBJ2-7; D ambiguous. The CDR3 totals 14 residues. The V end was cut by 0 bases, the J end by 6 bases, with 12 bases between. CDR1 and CDR2 from the germline V gene are MGHDK and SYGVNS. Here the CDR3 reads CASSEYTSRSEQYF. CDR3 bases: TGTGCCAGCAGTGAATATACTTCTAGGAGCGAGCAGTACTTC.

This chain uses TRBV11-2 with TRBJ2-1; a weak D match, TRBD1 (7 bases). V was clipped by 4 bases and J by 6 bases, with 16 bases between them. CDR3 length equals 15 residues. The germline V gene encodes CDR1 SGHAT and CDR2 FQNNGV. Here the CDR3 reads CASSYDREEVNEQFF. The CDR3 DNA is TGTGCCAGCAGCTATGACAGGGAGGAGGTCAATGAGCAGTTCTTC.

The chain joins TRBV7-9 to TRBJ1-5; D possibly corresponds to TRBD1 (5 bases). The germline gives CDR1 SEHNR, CDR2 FQNEAQ (reference sequence). Trimming removed 5 bases at V and 4 bases at J, with 15 bases between. CDR3 length equals 15 residues. CDR3 sequence: CASSVGGHGNQPQHF. In DNA, the CDR3 is TGTGCCAGCAGCGTCGGGGGTCACGGGAATCAGCCCCAGCATTTT.

This chain uses TRBV7-2 with TRBJ2-2, with D perhaps TRBD2 (6 bases). This CDR3 spans 16 amino acids. Germline lookup yields CDR1 SGHTA and CDR2 FQGNSA. V gave up 1 base and J gave up 4 bases, with 13 bases separating them. The CDR3 is CASSLGPAGSTGELFF. The CDR3 DNA reads as TGTGCCAGCAGCTTAGGTCCGGCGGGATCCACCGGGGAGCTGTTTTTT.

This chain uses TRBV10-1 with TRBJ2-2, with D possibly being TRBD2 (5 bases). The CDR3 is made up of 11 amino acids. Trimming took off 9 bases at V and 6 bases at J, with 8 bases between the two ends. Germline V gene sequence: CDR1 WNHNN, CDR2 SYGVQD (reference sequence). DNA for the CDR3: TGCGCCAGTTCCGGGGCCGGGGAGCTGTTTTTT. Translated, it gives CASSGAGELFF.

V and J are TRBV7-3 and TRBJ2-7, with D possibly TRBD2 on 6 matching bases. Germline CDR1 is SGHTA and CDR2 is FQGTGA. The germline V and J ends were trimmed by 1 base and 5 bases, with 15 bases remaining between them. There are 15 residues in the CDR3. For the CDR3, the DNA is TGTGCCAGCAGCTTAATCGGCGGGACCGTGGACGAGCAGTACTTC. Protein sequence: CASSLIGGTVDEQYF.

This clone was counted a single time. The rearrangement uses TRBV7-6 and TRBJ1-6; D is perhaps TRBD1 (5 bases). This CDR3 has 20 residues. V dropped 5 bases and J dropped 5 bases, with 28 bases sitting between them. The germline V gene has CDR1 SGHVS and CDR2 FNYEAQ. The CDR3 DNA sequence: TGTGCCAGCAGCCCTAACATCGGCTTTGATATACAGGTTCATAATTCACCCCTCCACTTT. Its translation is CASSPNIGFDIQVHNSPLHF.

The chain carries TRBV2 and TRBJ1-6; 8 positions match TRBD1. Germline V gives CDR1 SNHLY, CDR2 FYNNEI. Losses at the gene ends were 6 bases for V and 8 bases for J; bases not matched to a gene: 12. This CDR3 has 16 residues. CDR3 nucleotide sequence: TGTGCCAGCAGCCCTCTAGGGACAGGTCTTGATTCACCCCTCCACTTT. This sequence encodes CASSPLGTGLDSPLHF.

This clone has just one count. The chain employs TRBV7-2 and TRBJ2-2; 8 bases agree with TRBD2. The germline CDR1 and CDR2 sequences are SGHTA and FQGNSA. With V trimmed by 4 bases and J by 5 bases, 6 bases remained unmatched. This CDR3 comprises 15 residues. CDR3 in DNA: TGTGCCAGCAGCTCTTCGGGGGGGTTAACCGGGGAGCTGTTTTTT. Its protein product is CASSSSGGLTGELFF.

The rearrangement joins TRBV5-1 to TRBJ2-7; 8 nucleotides align to TRBD1. CDR1 and CDR2 from the germline V gene are SGHRS and YFSETQ. V lost 0 bases to trimming and J lost 4 bases; unmatched junction nucleotides: 3. This CDR3 region has 14 residues. The DNA of the CDR3 is TGCGCCAGCAGCTTGGGACAGGGGTTTTACGAGCAGTACTTC. Translated, it gives CASSLGQGFYEQYF.

The chain couples TRBV6-1 to TRBJ2-5; 10 nucleotides align to TRBD1. The CDR3 length is 16 residues. CDR1 MNHNS and CDR2 SASEGT come from the germline V gene. Trimming at V came to 4 bases and at J to 2 bases, leaving 7 bases not matched to a gene. Written as DNA, the CDR3 is TGTGCCAGCAGTGGCCGGGACAGGGGTTTACAAGAGACCCAGTACTTC. Its translation: CASSGRDRGLQETQYF.

The J gene is TRBJ2-7, the V gene TRBV2, with D possibly TRBD1 on 5 matching bases. Trimming pared 8 bases from V and 1 base from J, leaving 12 bases between. The CDR3 covers 13 residues. Germline V gene sequence: CDR1 SNHLY, CDR2 FYNNEI. CDR3: CASLRGRSYEQYF. CDR3 in DNA: TGTGCCAGCTTAAGGGGTAGATCCTACGAGCAGTACTTC.

The rearrangement links TRBV9 to TRBJ2-1, with D perhaps TRBD2 (6 bases). V was trimmed by 5 bases and J by 2 bases, leaving 14 bases between them. Germline lookup yields CDR1 SGDLS and CDR2 YYNGEE. The CDR3 is 15 residues long. The CDR3 nucleotides read TGTGCCAGCAGTGAGGGGACTTCGGCCTACAATGAGCAGTTCTTC. This encodes CASSEGTSAYNEQFF.

This clone was seen a few times. The chain carries TRBV6-5 and TRBJ2-7, with D perhaps matching TRBD1 (7 bases). The CDR3 is made up of 14 amino acids. Trimming left V 7 bases short and J 6 bases short, with 19 bases between. CDR1 MNHEY and CDR2 SVGAGI come from the germline V gene. DNA for the CDR3: TGTGCCAGCAAAATGGCGGGACAGCTACCCGAGCAGTACTTC. Encoded protein: CASKMAGQLPEQYF.

The genes are TRBV19 and TRBJ2-7, with TRBD2 as a possible D gene (6 bases). The CDR3 runs to 13 residues. The germline V and J ends were trimmed by 4 bases and 3 bases, with 10 bases remaining between them. Germline loops: CDR1 LNHDA, CDR2 SQIVND (reference sequence). The CDR3 reads CASSTKGGYEQYF. The CDR3 DNA reads TGTGCCAGTAGTACCAAGGGAGGCTACGAGCAGTACTTC.

The chain carries TRBV6-1 and TRBJ2-7; a weak D match, TRBD1 (8 bases). Germline CDR1 and CDR2: MNHNS and SASEGT. The CDR3 has 14 residues. The V end was cut by 3 bases, the J end by 5 bases, with 14 bases between. DNA for the CDR3: TGTGCCAGCAGTGACGGACAGGGAGGGGACGAGCAGTACTTC. It codes for CASSDGQGGDEQYF.

This chain uses TRBV3-1 (or the pseudogene TRBV3-2) with TRBJ2-7; 8 bases line up with TRBD1. The germline CDR1 and CDR2 sequences are LGHDT and YNNKEL (reference sequence). CDR3 length equals 13 residues. The ends lost 7 bases at V and 3 bases at J; junction bases unmatched: 5. CDR3 in amino acids: CASTRGRFYEQYF. The CDR3 nucleotides are TGTGCCAGCACCAGGGGGCGCTTCTACGAGCAGTACTTC.

The CDR3 bases are TGTGCCAGCAGCCAGGGGGGGACTACGGCGCTCACAGATACGCAGTATTTT. This translates into CASSQGGTTALTDTQYF. V is TRBV4-2 and J is TRBJ2-3, with TRBD2 identical over 7 bases. The CDR3 runs to 17 residues. The germline V gene encodes CDR1 LGHNA and CDR2 YNFKEQ. After removal of 3 bases from V and 2 bases from J, the junction contained 11 bases not matched to a gene.

V is TRBV6-5 and J is TRBJ2-7, with D possibly matching TRBD1 (6 bases). The CDR3 totals 11 residues. Trimming took off 8 bases at V and 7 bases at J, with 12 bases between the two ends. Per germline, CDR1 MNHEY and CDR2 SVGAGI. The CDR3 region is CASWQGREQYF. For the CDR3, the DNA is TGTGCCAGCTGGCAGGGGAGAGAGCAGTACTTC.

The rearrangement joins TRBV11-2 to TRBJ2-5; TRBD1 aligns across 8 bases. Germline V gene data show CDR1 as SGHAT and CDR2 as FQNNGV. V dropped 4 bases and J dropped 5; count of bases not matched to a gene: 6. The CDR3 runs to 14 residues. CDR3 sequence (DNA): TGTGCCAGCAGCTCCTTCAGGGGGCGGGAGACCCAGTACTTC. This codes for CASSSFRGRETQYF. Looking up the rest from reference TRBV11-2 and TRBJ2-5 gives the full variable domain: EAGVAQSPRYKIIEKRQSVAFWCNPISGHATLYWYQQILGQGPKLLIQFQNNGVVDDSQLPKDRFSAERLKGVDSTLKIQPAKLEDSAVYLCASSSFRGRETQYFGPGTRLLVL.